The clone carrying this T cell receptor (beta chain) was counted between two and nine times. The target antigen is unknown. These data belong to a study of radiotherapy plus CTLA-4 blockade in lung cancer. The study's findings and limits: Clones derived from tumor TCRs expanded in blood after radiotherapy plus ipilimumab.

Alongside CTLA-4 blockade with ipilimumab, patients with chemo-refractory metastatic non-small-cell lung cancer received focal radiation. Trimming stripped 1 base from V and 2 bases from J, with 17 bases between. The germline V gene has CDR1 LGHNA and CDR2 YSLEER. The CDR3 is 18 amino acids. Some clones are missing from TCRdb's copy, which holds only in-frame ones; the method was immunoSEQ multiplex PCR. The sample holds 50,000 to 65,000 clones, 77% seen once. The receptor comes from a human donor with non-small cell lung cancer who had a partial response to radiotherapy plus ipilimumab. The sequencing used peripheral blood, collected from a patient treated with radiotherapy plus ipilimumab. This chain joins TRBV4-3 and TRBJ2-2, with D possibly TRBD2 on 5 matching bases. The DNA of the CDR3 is TGCGCCAGCAGCCAAGGCCTCCCGGCGCGGGTAAACACCGGGGAGCTGTTTTTT. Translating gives CASSQGLPARVNTGELFF.